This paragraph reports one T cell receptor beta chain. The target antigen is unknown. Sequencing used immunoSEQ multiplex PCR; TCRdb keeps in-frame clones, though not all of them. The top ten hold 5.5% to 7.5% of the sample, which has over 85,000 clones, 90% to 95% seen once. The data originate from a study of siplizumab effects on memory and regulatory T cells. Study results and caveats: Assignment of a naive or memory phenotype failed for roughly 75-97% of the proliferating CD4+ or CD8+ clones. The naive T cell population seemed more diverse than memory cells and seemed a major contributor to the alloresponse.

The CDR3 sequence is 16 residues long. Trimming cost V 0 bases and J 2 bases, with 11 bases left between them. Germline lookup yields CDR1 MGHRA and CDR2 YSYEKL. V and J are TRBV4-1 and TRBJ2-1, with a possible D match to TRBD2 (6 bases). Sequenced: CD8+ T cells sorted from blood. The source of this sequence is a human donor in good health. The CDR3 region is CASSQDGLAAYNEQFF. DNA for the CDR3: TGCGCCAGCAGCCAAGATGGGTTAGCGGCCTACAATGAGCAGTTCTTC.